This TCR beta chain was sequenced during a study of shared clonotypes between healthy human individuals. The DNA input per sorted-subset replicate PCR was roughly 210 ng, corresponding to around 28,000 T cell genomes. Sequencing used immunoSEQ multiplex PCR; TCRdb keeps in-frame clones, though not all of them. The table includes approximately 720,000 clones, 55% to 75% detected once. The germline V gene has CDR1 PRHDT and CDR2 FYEKMQ (reference sequence). Unmatched junction bases numbered 8, after V lost 4 bases and J lost 3 bases. The CDR3 runs to 18 residues. The sequence derives from a woman in her 30s in good health. The rearrangement joins TRBV13 to TRBJ2-2; 13 nucleotides align to TRBD2. The specimen was memory CD4+ T cells sorted from blood. The subset is: CD45RA-negative fraction. The CDR3 loop reads CASSSSPGLAGDTGELFF. The CDR3 coding sequence is TGTGCCAGCAGCTCCTCCCCCGGACTAGCGGGAGACACCGGGGAGCTGTTTTTT.